This T cell receptor beta chain was captured in a study of regulatory T cells in long-lasting Graves disease. General study points: Repertoires from persistent disease leaned toward TRBV28, TRBJ1-2 and TRBJ2-5. Not thyroid tissue but only peripheral blood was studied. Sharing of public clonotypes was greater in persistent patients (roughly 2,900) than in new patients (about 970).

Time point here: persistent/refractory GD, antithyroid drugs over 5 years with positive TRAb. Extracted PBMC RNA gave rise to the TCR library. Arm-PCR of CDR3 regions and iRepertoire HTBI primers were the basis on which TCR beta libraries were built. TCRdb reprocessed the multiplex PCR reads with MiXCR, giving one entry per CDR3 protein. The repertoire holds some 370,000 distinct CDR3 sequences, with less than 25% as singletons. About this clonotype itself: Its antigen is undetermined.

V lost 1 base to trimming and J lost 4 bases, with 11 bases between them. The CDR3 sequence is 15 residues long. The receptor comes from a female donor with Graves disease. The chain has TRBV12-3 or TRBV12-4 and TRBJ2-1; the D is unclear. Here the sequenced sample was peripheral blood mononuclear cells (PBMCs), taken when the disease was refractory, from a patient treated with antithyroid drugs. The CDR3 loop reads CASSLGLVAYNEQFF. In nucleotides, the CDR3 is TGTGCCAGCAGTTTAGGTTTGGTCGCTTACAATGAGCAGTTCTTC.